This TCR beta chain was sequenced during a study of blood T cell repertoires in COVID-19. As for the study in general: Specimens from acute and convalescent COVID-19 originated in the United States, Italy and Spain.

Germline lookup yields CDR1 MNHNS and CDR2 SASEGT. The V gene end was trimmed by 2 bases and the J gene end by 8 bases; junction bases not matched to a gene: 8. The CDR3 contains 15 residues. As originally analysed: Reference gene primers were amplified, and this amplification served to estimate nucleated cell counts. Some clones are missing from TCRdb's copy, which holds only in-frame ones; the method was immunoSEQ multiplex PCR. V and J calls and clone size are given by that table; D and trimming were obtained from the DNA. The sample yields about 71,000 clones, more than 80% seen once. The sequenced material came from peripheral blood. The sequence derives from a man of 80 years or more with acute or convalescent COVID-19. V gene TRBV6-1 combines with J gene TRBJ2-1; TRBD2 matches 8 bases. The CDR3 coding sequence is TGTGCCAGCAGTGAATCCCAGCGGGAGTTCGATGAGCAGTTCTTC. This gives the protein CASSESQREFDEQFF.